The T cell receptor (beta chain) described here comes from a study of blood T cell repertoires in COVID-19 (dated by TCRdb to about 2020). For the wider study: Samples from collaborators originated in the United States, Italy and Spain and spanned both the acute and convalescent phases of COVID-19. The prospective study material was composed of cDNA or gDNA derived from T cells, B-cell-depleted T cells, or PBMCs. Subjects who had been exposed to COVID-19, were actively infected with it, or had recovered from it provided the deeply sampled blood TCRbeta repertoires that made up the dataset. Nearly every sample came with metadata listing a de-identified subject ID, COVID-19 status, age in years and sex. Samples came from the ongoing ImmuneRACE study (first 160 participants) plus 1,254 subjects from 6 global collaborators. The repertoires were released in a freely available public database meant as a resource for research on the immune response to SARS-CoV-2. Where HLA class I and class II types were available, the types were taken from metadata supplied by the sample provider, not from assay-based typing.

Each collaborating institution followed its own protocols to collect whole blood in K2EDTA tubes. For TCRbeta analysis, collaborators shipped samples as frozen whole blood, isolated PBMCs, or DNA extracted from either of those sample types. TCRbeta CDR3 regions were amplified from genomic DNA by means of the immunoSEQ Assay, a bias-controlled multiplex PCR. The published analysis was carried out like this. The number of nucleated cells in each sample was estimated from the amplification of reference gene primers within the assay. To quantify the absolute abundance of each unique TCRbeta CDR3 rearrangement, sequence reads were collapsed and filtered. For each sample, productive Simpson clonality was calculated as the square root of Simpson's diversity index over productive rearrangements. Drawn from immuneACCESS, this table holds only the in-frame rearrangements with V and J called that TCRdb kept. Clones are partly lost; checked studies trace under half to an unresolved V gene and leave the rest unexplained. The V and J calls and clone size are taken from that table; D and trimming were inferred from the DNA. Here the sample has 130,000 to 150,000 clones; around 82% occur a single time. The ten biggest clones cover about 3.9% of the sample.

Overall study results and their limits: The quantity of clinical and demographic metadata differed by source and by participant and was supplied without curation.

Turning to this clone: Its antigen remains undetermined. The record has no base qualities; no much larger clone is one base away.

The source is a man in his fifties or sixties with acute or convalescent COVID-19. The specimen was peripheral blood.

This receptor carries the CDR3 CASSLEGGFQPQHF. The DNA sequence is given as TGTGCCAGCAGTTTAGAGGGCGGGTTTCAGCCCCAGCATTTT. Recombination connected TRBV28 to TRBJ1-5, with the D gene not clear enough to name. From the cysteine through the phenylalanine, the CDR3 covers 14 amino acids. Only CDR3 DNA remains: 42 bases, in frame from the first base. Relative to germline, V is 2 bases shorter and J is 6 bases shorter, with 11 bases between their ends. For CDR1 and CDR2, the germline V gene lists MDHEN and SYDVKM.